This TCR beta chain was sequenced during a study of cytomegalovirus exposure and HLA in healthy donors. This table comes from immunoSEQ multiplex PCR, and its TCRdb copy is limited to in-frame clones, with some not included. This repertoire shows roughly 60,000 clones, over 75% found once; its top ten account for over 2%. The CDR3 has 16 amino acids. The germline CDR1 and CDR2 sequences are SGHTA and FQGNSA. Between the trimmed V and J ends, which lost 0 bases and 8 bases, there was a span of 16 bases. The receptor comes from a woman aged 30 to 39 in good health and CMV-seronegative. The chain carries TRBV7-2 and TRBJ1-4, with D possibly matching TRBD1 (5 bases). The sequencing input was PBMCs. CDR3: CASSLANIGSGEKLFF. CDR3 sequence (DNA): TGTGCCAGCAGCTTAGCGAATATAGGTTCAGGGGAAAAACTGTTTTTT.